The rows below give T cell receptor beta chains drawn from one sample of a study of regulatory T cells in long-lasting Graves disease. From the multiplex PCR reads, TCRdb called clonotypes with MiXCR, one entry per CDR3 protein. The table has 450,000 to 700,000 distinct CDR3 sequences, roughly 14% seen once; the top ten hold roughly 10%. These data also featured in a second study, about T cells in Graves' hyperthyroidism and ophthalmopathy.

Specimen: peripheral blood mononuclear cells (PBMCs), collected at new diagnosis, from a patient treated with antithyroid drugs. The receptors were sampled from a man aged 25-45 years with Graves disease. Both conserved end residues are part of each CDR3. Each record gives: J gene, V gene, D gene, clone size, CDR3 protein, CDR3 DNA. A D gene is named only where the DNA matches it firmly. Size is omitted from some rows. Given values are once, few, many or a class for expanded clones.

>TRBJ2-2|TRBV10-3|-|many
CATRPPRKNTGELFF
TGTGCCACGCGCCCCCCCCGGAAGAACACCGGGGAGCTGTTTTTT
>TRBJ1-2|TRBV19|-|many
CASSTELGGEYGYTF
TGTGCCAGTAGCACGGAACTTGGAGGGGAGTATGGCTACACCTTC
>TRBJ2-7|TRBV20-1|-|-
CSAGLGSREQYF
TGCAGTGCTGGTCTGGGTTCGCGGGAGCAGTACTTC
>TRBJ2-2|TRBV14|TRBD1|-
CASSLNARDSTGELFF
TGTGCCAGCAGCCTTAATGCACGGGACAGCACCGGGGAGCTGTTTTTT
>TRBJ2-2|TRBV7-9|TRBD2|large
CASRLAGGNTGELFF
TGTGCCAGCCGCCTAGCGGGAGGTAACACCGGGGAGCTGTTTTTT
>TRBJ2-7|TRBV29-1|-|-
CSVEGSDSSYEQYF
TGCAGCGTTGAAGGATCGGACAGCTCCTACGAGCAGTACTTC
>TRBJ1-4|TRBV18|TRBD1|-
CASSPRQGEYEKLFF
TGTGCCAGCTCACCACGACAGGGGGAGTATGAAAAACTGTTTTTT
>TRBJ1-5|TRBV20-1|TRBD1|many
CSAETWGQASNQPQHF
TGCAGTGCTGAAACCTGGGGACAGGCTAGCAATCAGCCCCAGCATTTT
>TRBJ2-7|TRBV2|TRBD2|many
CASSDSGGPYEQYF
TGTGCCAGCAGCGATAGCGGGGGGCCCTACGAGCAGTACTTC
>TRBJ2-2|TRBV11-2|TRBD1|many
CASSFRDRGIGELFF
TGTGCCAGCAGCTTTAGGGACAGGGGCATCGGGGAGCTGTTTTTT
>TRBJ2-2|TRBV3-1|TRBD2|many
CASSPQGLAGGATGELFF
TGTGCCAGCAGCCCTCAGGGACTAGCGGGAGGAGCAACCGGGGAGCTGTTTTTT
>TRBJ2-1|TRBV20-1|TRBD2|few
CSPPSGSYNEQFF
TGCAGTCCGCCTAGCGGGAGCTACAATGAGCAGTTCTTC
>TRBJ1-4|TRBV9|TRBD1|-
CASSPLGQPKPNEKLFF
TGTGCCAGCAGCCCCCTGGGACAGCCAAAACCTAATGAAAAACTGTTTTTT
>TRBJ2-7|TRBV7-9|-|many
CASSYPGEEQYF
TGTGCCAGCAGCTACCCGGGGGAGGAGCAGTACTTC
>TRBJ2-5|TRBV12-3/TRBV12-4|TRBD2|few
CASSLGGLGQETQYF
TGTGCCAGCAGTTTAGGGGGACTAGGCCAAGAGACCCAGTACTTC
>TRBJ1-5|TRBV20-1|TRBD1|few
CSATGTGGSYQPQHF
TGCAGTGCTACTGGGACAGGGGGCAGTTATCAGCCCCAGCATTTT
>TRBJ1-5|TRBV15|-|few
CATSRGLRAGQPQHF
TGTGCCACCAGCAGGGGATTGAGGGCCGGGCAGCCCCAGCATTTT